This T cell receptor beta chain was sequenced during a study of blood T cell repertoires in COVID-19. The repertoire was sequenced with immunoSEQ multiplex PCR; TCRdb's copy has only in-frame clones and lacks some. Of about 120,000 clones detected, more than 75% appear once; the ten largest clones hold under 30%. V gave up 3 bases and J gave up 4 bases, with 9 bases separating them. This CDR3 spans 13 amino acids. CDR1 is SGHNT, CDR2 YENEEA, per germline. The clonotype comes from a woman aged 70 to 79 with acute or convalescent COVID-19. The V and J genes are TRBV11-3 and TRBJ1-2; no definite D call. The material sequenced was peripheral blood. CDR3 DNA: TGTGCCAGCAGCTTCGCGGGCAGCTATGGCTACACCTTC. This codes for CASSFAGSYGYTF.